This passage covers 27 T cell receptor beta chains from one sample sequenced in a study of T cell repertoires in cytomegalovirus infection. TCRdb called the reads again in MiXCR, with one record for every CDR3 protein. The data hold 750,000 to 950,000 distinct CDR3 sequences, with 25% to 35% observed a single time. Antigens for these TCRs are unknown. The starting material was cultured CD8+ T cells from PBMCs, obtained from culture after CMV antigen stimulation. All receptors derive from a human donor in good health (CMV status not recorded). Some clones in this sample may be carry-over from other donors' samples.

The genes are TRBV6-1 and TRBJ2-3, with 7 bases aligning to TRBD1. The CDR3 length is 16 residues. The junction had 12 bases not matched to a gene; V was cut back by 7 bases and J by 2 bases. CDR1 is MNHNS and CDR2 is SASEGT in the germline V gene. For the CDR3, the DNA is TGTGCCAGCATTCTAACCGGGACAGTTAACACAGATACGCAGTATTTT. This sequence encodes CASILTGTVNTDTQYF.

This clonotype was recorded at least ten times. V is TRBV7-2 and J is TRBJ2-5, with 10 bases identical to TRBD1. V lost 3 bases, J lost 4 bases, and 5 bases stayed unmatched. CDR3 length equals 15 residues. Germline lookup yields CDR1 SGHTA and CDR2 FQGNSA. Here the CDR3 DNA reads TGTGCCAGCAGCTTTCCAGACAGGGGGCGAGAGACCCAGTACTTC. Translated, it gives CASSFPDRGRETQYF.

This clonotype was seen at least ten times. CDR3: CASSYSPGIGTEAFF. Written as DNA, the CDR3 is TGTGCCAGCAGTTACTCTCCCGGGATCGGCACTGAAGCTTTCTTT. The rearrangement joins TRBV6-5 to TRBJ1-1; D unclear. The CDR3 has 15 amino acids. Trimming removed 0 bases from V and 4 bases from J, with 12 bases in between. CDR1 and CDR2 (germline): MNHEY, SVGAGI.

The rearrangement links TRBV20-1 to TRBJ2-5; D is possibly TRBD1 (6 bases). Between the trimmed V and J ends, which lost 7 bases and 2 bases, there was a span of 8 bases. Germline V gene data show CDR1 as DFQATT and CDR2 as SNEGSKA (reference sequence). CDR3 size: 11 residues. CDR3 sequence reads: CSGGRQETQYF. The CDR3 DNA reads TGCAGTGGGGGGCGGCAAGAGACCCAGTACTTC.

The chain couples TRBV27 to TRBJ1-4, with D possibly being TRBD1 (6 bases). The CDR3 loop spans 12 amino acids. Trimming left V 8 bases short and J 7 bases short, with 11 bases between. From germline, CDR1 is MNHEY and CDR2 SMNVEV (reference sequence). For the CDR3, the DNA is TGTGCCAGCGCGGGGGGCGGTGAAAAACTGTTTTTT. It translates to CASAGGGEKLFF. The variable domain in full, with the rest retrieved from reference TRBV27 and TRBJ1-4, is EAQVTQNPRYLITVTGKKLTVTCSQNMNHEYMSWYRQDPGLGLRQIYYSMNVEVTDKGDVPEGYKVSRKEKRNFPLILESPSPNQTSLYFCASAGGGEKLFFGSGTQLSVL.

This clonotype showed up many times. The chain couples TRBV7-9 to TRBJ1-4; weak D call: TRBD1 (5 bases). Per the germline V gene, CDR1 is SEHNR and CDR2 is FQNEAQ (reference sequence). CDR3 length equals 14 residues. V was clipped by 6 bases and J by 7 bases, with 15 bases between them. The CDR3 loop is CASRFPQGGEKLFF. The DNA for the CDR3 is TGTGCCAGCAGATTCCCCCAGGGAGGTGAAAAACTGTTTTTT. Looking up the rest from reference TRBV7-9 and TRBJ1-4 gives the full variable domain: DTGVSQNPRHKITKRGQNVTFRCDPISEHNRLYWYRQTLGQGPEFLTYFQNEAQLEKSRLLSDRFSAERPKGSFSTLEIQRTEQGDSAMYLCASRFPQGGEKLFFGSGTQLSVL.

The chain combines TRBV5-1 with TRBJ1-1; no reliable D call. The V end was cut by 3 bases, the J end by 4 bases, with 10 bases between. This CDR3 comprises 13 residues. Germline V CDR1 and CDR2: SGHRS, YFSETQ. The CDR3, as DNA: TGCGCCAGCAGCTGTTCTGGAGGCACTGAAGCTTTCTTT. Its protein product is CASSCSGGTEAFF.

CDR3: CASSSGYSSGNTIYF. The CDR3 nucleotides read TGTGCCAGCAGCTCGGGATATAGCTCTGGAAACACCATATATTTT. This chain joins TRBV6-5 and TRBJ1-3; D is unclear. The germline V gene has CDR1 MNHEY and CDR2 SVGAGI. The CDR3 loop spans 15 amino acids. V lost 6 bases, J lost 0 bases, and 12 bases lay in between.

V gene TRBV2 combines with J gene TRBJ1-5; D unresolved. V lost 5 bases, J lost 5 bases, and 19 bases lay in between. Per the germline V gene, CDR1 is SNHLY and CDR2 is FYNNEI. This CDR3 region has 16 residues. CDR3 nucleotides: TGTGCCAGCAGTTTCCCGCCTCCGGGGAAGGATCAGCCCCAGCATTTT. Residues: CASSFPPPGKDQPQHF.

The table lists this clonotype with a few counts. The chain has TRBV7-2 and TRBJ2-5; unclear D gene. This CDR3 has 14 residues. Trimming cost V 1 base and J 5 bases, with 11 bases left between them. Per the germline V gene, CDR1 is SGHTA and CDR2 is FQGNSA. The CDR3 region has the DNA TGTGCCAGCAGCTTAGTGGGTGTGGAGGAGACCCAGTACTTC. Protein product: CASSLVGVEETQYF.

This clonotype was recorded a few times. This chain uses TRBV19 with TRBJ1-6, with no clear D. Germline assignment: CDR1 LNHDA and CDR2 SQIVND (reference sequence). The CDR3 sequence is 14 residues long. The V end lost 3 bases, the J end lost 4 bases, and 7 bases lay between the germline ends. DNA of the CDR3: TGTGCCAGTAGTATTCGGCAATATAATTCACCCCTCCACTTT. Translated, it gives CASSIRQYNSPLHF.

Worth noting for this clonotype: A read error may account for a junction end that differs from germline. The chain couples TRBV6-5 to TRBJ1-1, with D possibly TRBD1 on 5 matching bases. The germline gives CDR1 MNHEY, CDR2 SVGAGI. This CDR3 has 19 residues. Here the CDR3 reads CASSSFRGPDPITNTAAFF. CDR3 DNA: TGTGCCAGCAGTTCCTTTAGGGGCCCTGATCCAATTACGAACACTGCAGCTTTCTTT.

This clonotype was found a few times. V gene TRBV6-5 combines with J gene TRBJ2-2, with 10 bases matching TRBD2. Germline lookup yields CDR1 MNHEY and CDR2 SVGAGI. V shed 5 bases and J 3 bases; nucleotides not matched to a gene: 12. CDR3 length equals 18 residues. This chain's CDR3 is CASSHDSGGPSYTGELFF. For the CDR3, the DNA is TGTGCCAGCAGTCATGATAGCGGGGGGCCTTCCTACACCGGGGAGCTGTTTTTT.

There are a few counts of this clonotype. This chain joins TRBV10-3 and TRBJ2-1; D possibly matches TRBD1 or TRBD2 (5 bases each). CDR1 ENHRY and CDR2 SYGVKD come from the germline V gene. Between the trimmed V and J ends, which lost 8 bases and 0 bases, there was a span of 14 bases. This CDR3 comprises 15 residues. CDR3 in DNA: TGTGCCATCGGGGACGGGCAAAGCTCCTACAATGAGCAGTTCTTC. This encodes CAIGDGQSSYNEQFF.

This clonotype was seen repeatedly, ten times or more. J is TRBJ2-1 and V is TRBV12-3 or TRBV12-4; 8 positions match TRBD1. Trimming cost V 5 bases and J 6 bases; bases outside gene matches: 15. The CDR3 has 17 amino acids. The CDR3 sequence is CASSPPLPGQAPNEQFF. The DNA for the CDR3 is TGTGCCAGCAGTCCACCTCTGCCGGGACAGGCCCCCAATGAGCAGTTCTTC.

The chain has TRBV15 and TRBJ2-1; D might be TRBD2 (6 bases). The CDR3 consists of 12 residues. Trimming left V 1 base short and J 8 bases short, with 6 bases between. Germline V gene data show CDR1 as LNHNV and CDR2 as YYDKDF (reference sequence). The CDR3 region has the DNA TGTGCCACCAGCAGAGGGGGGGATGAGCAGTTCTTC. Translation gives CATSRGGDEQFF.

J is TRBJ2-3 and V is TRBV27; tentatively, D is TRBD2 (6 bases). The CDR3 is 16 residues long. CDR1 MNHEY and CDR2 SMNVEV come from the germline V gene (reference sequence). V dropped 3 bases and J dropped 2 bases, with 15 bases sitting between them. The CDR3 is CASSLGPGGDTDTQYF. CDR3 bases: TGTGCCAGCAGTTTGGGTCCCGGCGGGGACACAGATACGCAGTATTTT.

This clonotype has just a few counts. The CDR3 here is CASRSIGNTIYF. CDR3 in DNA: TGTGCCAGCAGATCTATAGGAAACACCATATATTTT. V is TRBV3-1 and J is TRBJ1-3; D not certain. This CDR3 has 12 residues. Trimming shortened V by 6 bases and J by 4 bases, and 7 bases separated the two germline ends. CDR1 LGHDT and CDR2 YNNKEL come from the germline V gene (reference sequence).

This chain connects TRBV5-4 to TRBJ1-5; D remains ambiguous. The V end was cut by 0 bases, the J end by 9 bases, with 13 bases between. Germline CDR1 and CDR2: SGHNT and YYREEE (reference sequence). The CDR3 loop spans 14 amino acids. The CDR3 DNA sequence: TGTGCCAGCAGCTTGGGCGGGGAAAGTCGGCCCCAGCATTTT. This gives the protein CASSLGGESRPQHF.

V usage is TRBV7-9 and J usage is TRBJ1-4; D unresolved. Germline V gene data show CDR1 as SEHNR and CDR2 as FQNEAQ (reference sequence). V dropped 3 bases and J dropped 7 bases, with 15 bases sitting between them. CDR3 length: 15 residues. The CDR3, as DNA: TGTGCCAGCAGCTTGGTAGATAGGGAACGTGAAAAACTGTTTTTT. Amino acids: CASSLVDREREKLFF.

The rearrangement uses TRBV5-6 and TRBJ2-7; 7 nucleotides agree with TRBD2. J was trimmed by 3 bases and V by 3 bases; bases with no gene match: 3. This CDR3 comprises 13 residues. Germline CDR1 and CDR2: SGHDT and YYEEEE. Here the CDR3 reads CASSSGGGYEQYV. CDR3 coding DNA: TGTGCCAGCAGCTCTGGGGGGGGCTACGAGCAGTACGTC.

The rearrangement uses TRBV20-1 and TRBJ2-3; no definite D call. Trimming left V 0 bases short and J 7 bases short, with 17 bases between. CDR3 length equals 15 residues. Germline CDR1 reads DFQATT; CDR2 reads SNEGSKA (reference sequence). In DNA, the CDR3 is TGCAGTGCTAGAGATATGGCAGGTTCGTTACATACGCAGTATTTT. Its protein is CSARDMAGSLHTQYF.

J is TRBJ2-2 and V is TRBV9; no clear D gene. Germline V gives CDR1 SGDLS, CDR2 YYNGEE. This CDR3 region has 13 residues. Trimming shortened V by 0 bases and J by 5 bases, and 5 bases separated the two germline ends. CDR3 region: CASSVGATGELFF. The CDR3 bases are TGTGCCAGCAGCGTAGGTGCAACCGGGGAGCTGTTTTTT.

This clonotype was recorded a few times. CDR3 in DNA: TGTGCCAGCAGTTTACTTTGGACAGGGCGACAAGAGACCCAGTACTTC. Residues: CASSLLWTGRQETQYF. This rearrangement joins TRBV27 to TRBJ2-5; 8 bases are a match to TRBD1. Trimming removed 2 bases from V and 2 bases from J; junction bases left unmatched: 7. In germline, CDR1 is MNHEY, CDR2 SMNVEV (reference sequence). CDR3 length: 16 amino acids.

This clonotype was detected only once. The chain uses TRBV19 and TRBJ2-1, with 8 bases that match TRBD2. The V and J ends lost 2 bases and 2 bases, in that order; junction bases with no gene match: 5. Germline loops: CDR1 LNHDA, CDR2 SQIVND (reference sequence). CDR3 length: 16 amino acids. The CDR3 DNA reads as TGTGCCAGTAGTATAATAGCGGGGTCAGCCTACAATGAGCAGTTCTTC. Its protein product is CASSIIAGSAYNEQFF.

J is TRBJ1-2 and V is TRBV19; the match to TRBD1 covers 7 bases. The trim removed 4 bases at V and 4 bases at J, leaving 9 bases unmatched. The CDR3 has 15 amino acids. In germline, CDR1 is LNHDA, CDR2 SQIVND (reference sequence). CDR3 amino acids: CASSTTGETAYGYTF. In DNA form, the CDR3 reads TGTGCCAGTAGTACAACAGGGGAAACAGCCTATGGCTACACCTTC.

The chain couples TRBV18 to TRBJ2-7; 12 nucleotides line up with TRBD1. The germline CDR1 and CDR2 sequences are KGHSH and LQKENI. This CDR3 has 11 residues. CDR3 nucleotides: TGTGCCAGCTCACCGGGACAGGGGGCCGGCGTC. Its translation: CASSPGQGAGV.